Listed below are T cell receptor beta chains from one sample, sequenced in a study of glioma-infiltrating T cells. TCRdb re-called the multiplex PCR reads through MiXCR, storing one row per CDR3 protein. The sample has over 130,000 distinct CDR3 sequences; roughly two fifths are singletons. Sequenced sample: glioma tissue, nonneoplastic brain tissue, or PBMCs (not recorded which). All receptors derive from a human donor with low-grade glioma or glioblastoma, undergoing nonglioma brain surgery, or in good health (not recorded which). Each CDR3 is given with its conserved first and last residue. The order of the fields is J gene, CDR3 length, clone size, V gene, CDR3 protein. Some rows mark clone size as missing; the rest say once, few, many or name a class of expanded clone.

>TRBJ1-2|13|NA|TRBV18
CASSPQGARGYTF
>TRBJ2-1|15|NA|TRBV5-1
CASRSLGQVNNEQFF
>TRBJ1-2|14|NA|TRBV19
CASRVPGQVYGYTF
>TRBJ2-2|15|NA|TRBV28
CASSFAGAGTGELFF
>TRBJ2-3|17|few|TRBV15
CATSRASGTAVTDTQYF
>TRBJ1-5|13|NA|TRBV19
CASSRAINQPQHF
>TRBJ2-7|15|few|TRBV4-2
CASSQDLSRTYEQYF
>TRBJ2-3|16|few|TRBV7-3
CASSLFGSASTDTQYF
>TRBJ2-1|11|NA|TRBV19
CASTGYNEQFF
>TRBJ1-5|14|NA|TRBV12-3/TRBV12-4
CASTQTGTNQPQHF
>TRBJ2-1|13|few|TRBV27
CASRPTRFDEQFF
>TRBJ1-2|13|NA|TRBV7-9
CASSLPQGGGYTF
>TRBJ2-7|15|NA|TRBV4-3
CASSQDLGGRNEQYF
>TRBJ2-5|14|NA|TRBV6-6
CASSYGGGRETQYF
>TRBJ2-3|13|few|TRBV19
CASRHSERDTQYF
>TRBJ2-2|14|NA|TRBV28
CASTLGRTPGELFF
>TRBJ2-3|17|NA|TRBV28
CASSFLLAGTSTDTQYF
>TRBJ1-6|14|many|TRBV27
CASSLSSSNSPLHF
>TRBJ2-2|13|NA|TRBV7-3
CASSPQITGELFF
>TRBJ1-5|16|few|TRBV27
CASSLRPLTLNQPQHF
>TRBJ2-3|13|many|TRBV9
CASSVVPADTQYF
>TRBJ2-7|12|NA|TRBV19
CASSNGDYEQYF
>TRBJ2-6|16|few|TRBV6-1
CASSPHGGSGANVLTF
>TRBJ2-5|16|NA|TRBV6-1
CASSPTQGGCQETQYF
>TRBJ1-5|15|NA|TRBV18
CASSSGTYGGQPQHF
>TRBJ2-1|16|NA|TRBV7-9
CASSLADRTRYNEQFF
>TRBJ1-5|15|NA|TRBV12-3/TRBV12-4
CASSFGTGGFQPQHF
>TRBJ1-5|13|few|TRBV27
CASSLRVNQPQHF
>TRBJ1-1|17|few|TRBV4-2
CASSPPRYKQQNTEAFF
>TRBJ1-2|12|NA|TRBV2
CASSADVHGYTF
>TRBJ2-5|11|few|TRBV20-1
CSAQIEETQYF
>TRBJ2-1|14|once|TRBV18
CASSPPTGGVEQFF
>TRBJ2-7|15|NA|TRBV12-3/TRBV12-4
CASSLVSSGTYEQYF
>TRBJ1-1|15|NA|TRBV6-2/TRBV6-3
CARRMDTRRNTEAFF
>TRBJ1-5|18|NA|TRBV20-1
CSARDLLGRQGENQPQHF
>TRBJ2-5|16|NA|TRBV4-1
CASSLTPRPAQETQYF
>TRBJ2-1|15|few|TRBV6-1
CASSPTVYGYNEQFF
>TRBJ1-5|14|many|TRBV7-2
CASSLQGAGQPQHF
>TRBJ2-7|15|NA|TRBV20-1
CSAPPGTGNPYEQYF
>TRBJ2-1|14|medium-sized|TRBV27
CASSLFGARDEQFF
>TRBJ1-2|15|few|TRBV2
CASRSRGSSAYGYTF
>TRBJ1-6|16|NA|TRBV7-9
CASSLGPGQGASPLHF
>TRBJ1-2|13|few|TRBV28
CASSLFGFYGYTF
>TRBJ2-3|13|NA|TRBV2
CASSKTSTDTQYF
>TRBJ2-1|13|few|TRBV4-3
CASSRGTSGPRFF
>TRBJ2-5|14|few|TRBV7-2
CASSLARPPGTQYF
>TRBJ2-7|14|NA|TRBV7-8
CASSLSASSYEQYF
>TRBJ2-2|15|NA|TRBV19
CASSGIQGASGELFF
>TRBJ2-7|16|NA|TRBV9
CASSVVSGQERNEQYF
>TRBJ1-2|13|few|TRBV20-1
CSARDSFVYGYTF